These T cell receptor beta chains were read from a single sample in a study of post-analysis software for immune sequencing data. TCRdb independently ran MiXCR on the PCR reads; one entry per CDR3 protein. The repertoire holds hundreds of thousands of distinct CDR3 sequences, roughly 27% seen once, with more than 0.55% in the top ten. Sequences were obtained from blood. These receptors were taken from a girl under 18 with multiple sclerosis. Both conserved end residues are part of each CDR3. D genes are given only for firm matches. Clone size is given for some rows only: seen once, a few or many times, or a class if the clone is expanded.

clone size	D gene	V gene	J gene	CDR3 protein	CDR3 DNA
many	.	TRBV29-1	TRBJ1-4	CSARGERTNEKLFF	TGCAGCGCCCGGGGTGAACGGACTAATGAAAAACTGTTTTTT
few	TRBD1	TRBV29-1	TRBJ1-2	CSVDWDRGPDYGYTF	TGCAGCGTGGATTGGGACAGGGGGCCGGACTATGGCTACACCTTC
few	TRBD1	TRBV20-1	TRBJ2-5	CSANPGQGGETQYF	TGCAGTGCTAACCCGGGACAGGGGGGAGAGACCCAGTACTTC
.	TRBD1	TRBV7-9	TRBJ2-6	CASSLLWDREAGANVLTF	TGTGCCAGCAGCTTACTCTGGGACAGGGAAGCCGGGGCCAACGTCCTGACTTTC
few	TRBD1	TRBV27	TRBJ2-5	CASSFQGGGQYF	TGTGCCAGCAGTTTCCAAGGGGGCGGGCAGTACTTC
.	.	TRBV15	TRBJ2-7	CATSVEYGDEQYF	TGTGCCACCAGCGTAGAGTACGGGGACGAGCAGTACTTC
.	TRBD2	TRBV20-1	TRBJ2-5	CSARDERGGKTQYF	TGCAGTGCTAGAGATGAGCGGGGGGGCAAGACCCAGTACTTC
.	.	TRBV27	TRBJ1-1	CVRPFNTEAFF	TGTGTTCGGCCCTTTAACACTGAAGCTTTCTTT
.	.	TRBV9	TRBJ1-2	CASSVGVMGGQTYTF	TGTGCCAGCAGCGTAGGCGTCATGGGCGGCCAGACCTACACCTTC
.	.	TRBV7-9	TRBJ1-1	CASSLVRENTEAFF	TGTGCCAGCAGCTTAGTCAGGGAGAACACTGAAGCTTTCTTT
few	.	TRBV20-1	TRBJ1-1	CSAPNPGGNTEAFF	TGCAGTGCCCCCAATCCTGGGGGGAACACTGAAGCTTTCTTT
.	.	TRBV20-1	TRBJ2-4	CSAARTEGTNIQYF	TGCAGTGCTGCCCGGACAGAGGGTACAAACATTCAGTACTTC
many	TRBD2	TRBV5-1	TRBJ2-7	CASSLGLAGVTYEQYF	TGCGCCAGCAGCTTAGGACTAGCGGGAGTGACCTACGAGCAGTACTTC
once	.	TRBV6-1	TRBJ2-6	CASSRTSSASSPGANVLTF	TGTGCCAGCAGCCGAACCTCTAGCGCGAGCTCCCCTGGGGCCAACGTCCTGACTTTC
few	.	TRBV28	TRBJ1-2	CASSPLGRGGGYTF	TGTGCCAGCAGCCCCTTGGGTCGGGGGGGCGGCTACACCTTC
.	TRBD1	TRBV5-1	TRBJ2-1	CASTTGGYEQFF	TGCGCCAGCACGACAGGGGGGTATGAGCAGTTCTTC
few	.	TRBV14	TRBJ2-7	CASSQGIAEQYF	TGTGCCAGCAGCCAGGGGATTGCCGAGCAGTACTTC
.	TRBD2	TRBV20-1	TRBJ2-3	CSAPHPEGRASDTQYF	TGCAGTGCTCCCCACCCCGAGGGGAGGGCGTCAGATACGCAGTATTTT
once	.	TRBV10-3	TRBJ2-2	CAIGGGHGELFF	TGTGCCATCGGGGGCGGGCACGGGGAGCTGTTTTTT
.	TRBD2	TRBV14	TRBJ2-1	CASSLQPTSGTGIF	TGTGCCAGCAGCCTACAACCCACTAGCGGGACCGGCATCTTC
many	TRBD2	TRBV29-1	TRBJ2-3	CSGGAGVGTDTQYF	TGCAGCGGGGGAGCGGGAGTTGGCACAGATACGCAGTATTTT
few	TRBD1	TRBV6-1	TRBJ1-5	CASRRDRGRRGNQPQHF	TGTGCCAGCAGGAGAGACAGGGGGCGCCGAGGCAATCAGCCCCAGCATTTT
few	.	TRBV7-9	TRBJ1-5	CASSFSGDSNQPQHF	TGTGCCAGCAGCTTTTCAGGGGATAGCAATCAGCCCCAGCATTTT
.	.	TRBV28	TRBJ2-3	CASSLTRALDTQYF	TGTGCCAGCAGTTTGACGAGGGCTTTGGATACGCAGTATTTT
.	.	TRBV7-9	TRBJ2-4	CASSSGVNIQYF	TGTGCCAGCAGCTCCGGCGTAAACATTCAGTACTTC
.	TRBD2	TRBV6-6	TRBJ2-2	CASSYSSSGNGELFF	TGTGCCAGCAGTTACTCGTCTAGCGGGAACGGGGAGCTGTTTTTT
few	.	TRBV5-1	TRBJ1-4	CASSLVPATNEKLFF	TGCGCCAGCAGCTTGGTGCCTGCAACTAATGAAAAACTGTTTTTT
.	TRBD1	TRBV7-9	TRBJ1-2	CASGTENYGYTF	TGTGCCAGCGGGACAGAAAACTATGGCTACACCTTC
few	.	TRBV7-2	TRBJ1-1	CASSPGGGGKEGTEAFF	TGTGCCAGCAGCCCGGGGGGAGGGGGAAAAGAGGGCACTGAAGCTTTCTTT
.	TRBD1	TRBV5-1	TRBJ2-5	CASSRGQGEETQYF	TGCGCCAGCAGCCGGGGACAGGGTGAAGAGACCCAGTACTTC
.	TRBD1	TRBV7-7	TRBJ2-5	CASSYRGTLQETQYF	TGTGCTAGCAGCTACAGGGGGACTCTCCAAGAGACCCAGTACTTC